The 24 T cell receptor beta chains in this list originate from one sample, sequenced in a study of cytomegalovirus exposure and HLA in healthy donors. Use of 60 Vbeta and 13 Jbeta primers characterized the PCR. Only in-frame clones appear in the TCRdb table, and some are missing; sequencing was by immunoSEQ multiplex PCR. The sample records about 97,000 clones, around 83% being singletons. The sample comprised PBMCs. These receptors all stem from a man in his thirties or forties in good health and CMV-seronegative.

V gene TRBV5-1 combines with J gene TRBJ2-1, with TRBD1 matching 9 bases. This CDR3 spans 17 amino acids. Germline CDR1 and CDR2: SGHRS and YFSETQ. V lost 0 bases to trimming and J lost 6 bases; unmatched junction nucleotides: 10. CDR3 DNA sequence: TGCGCCAGCAGCTTGGCAACCGGGACAGGGTCTCGCAATGAGCAGTTCTTC. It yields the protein CASSLATGTGSRNEQFF.

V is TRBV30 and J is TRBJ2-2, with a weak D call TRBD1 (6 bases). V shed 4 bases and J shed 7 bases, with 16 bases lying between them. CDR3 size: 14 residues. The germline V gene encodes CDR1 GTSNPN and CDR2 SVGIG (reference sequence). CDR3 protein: CAWTNGRGIGELFF. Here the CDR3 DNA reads TGTGCCTGGACCAACGGTAGGGGGATCGGGGAGCTGTTTTTT.

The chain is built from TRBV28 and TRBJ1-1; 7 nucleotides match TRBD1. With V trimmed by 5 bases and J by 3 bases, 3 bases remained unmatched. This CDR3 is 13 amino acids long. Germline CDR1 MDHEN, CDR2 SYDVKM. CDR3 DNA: TGTGCCAGCAGTCCGGACAGGTACACTGAAGCTTTCTTT. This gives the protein CASSPDRYTEAFF.

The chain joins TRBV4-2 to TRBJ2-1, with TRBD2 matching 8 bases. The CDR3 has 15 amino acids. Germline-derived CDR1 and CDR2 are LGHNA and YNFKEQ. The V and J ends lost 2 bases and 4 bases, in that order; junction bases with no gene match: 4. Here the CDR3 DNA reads TGTGCCAGCAGCCAATCCAGCGGGGGATACAATGAGCAGTTCTTC. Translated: CASSQSSGGYNEQFF.

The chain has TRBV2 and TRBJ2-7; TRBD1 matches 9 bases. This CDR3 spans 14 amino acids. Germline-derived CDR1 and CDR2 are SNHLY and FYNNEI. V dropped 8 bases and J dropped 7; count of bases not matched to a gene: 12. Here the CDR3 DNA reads TGTGCCAGCGGCCTTGGACAGGGGAGGGTAGAGCAGTACTTC. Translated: CASGLGQGRVEQYF. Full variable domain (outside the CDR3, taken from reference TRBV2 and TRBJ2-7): EPEVTQTPSHQVTQMGQEVILRCVPISNHLYFYWYRQILGQKVEFLVSFYNNEISEKSEIFDDQFSVERPDGSNFTLKIRSTKLEDSAMYFCASGLGQGRVEQYFGPGTRLTVT.

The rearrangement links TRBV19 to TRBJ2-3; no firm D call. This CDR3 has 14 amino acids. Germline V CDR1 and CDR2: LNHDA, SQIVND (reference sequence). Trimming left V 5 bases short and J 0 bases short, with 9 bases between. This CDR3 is CASSPTGSTDTQYF. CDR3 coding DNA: TGTGCCAGTAGTCCCACCGGGAGCACAGATACGCAGTATTTT.

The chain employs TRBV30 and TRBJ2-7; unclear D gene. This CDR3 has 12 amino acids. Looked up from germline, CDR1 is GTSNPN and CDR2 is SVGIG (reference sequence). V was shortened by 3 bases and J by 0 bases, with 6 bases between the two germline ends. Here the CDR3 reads CAWSPSSYEQYF. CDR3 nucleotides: TGTGCCTGGAGCCCTAGCTCCTACGAGCAGTACTTC.

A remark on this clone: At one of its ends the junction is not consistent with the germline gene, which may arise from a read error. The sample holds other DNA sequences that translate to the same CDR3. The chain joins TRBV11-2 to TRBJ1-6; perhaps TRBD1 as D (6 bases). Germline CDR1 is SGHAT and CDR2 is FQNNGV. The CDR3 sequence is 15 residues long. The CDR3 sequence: CASSLGNRDNSPLHF. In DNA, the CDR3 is TGTGCCAGCAGCTTAGGAAACAGGGATAATTCCCCCCTCCACTTT.

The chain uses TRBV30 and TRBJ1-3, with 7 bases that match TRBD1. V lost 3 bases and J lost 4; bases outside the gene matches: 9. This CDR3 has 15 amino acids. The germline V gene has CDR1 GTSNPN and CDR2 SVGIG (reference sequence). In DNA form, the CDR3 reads TGTGCCTGGAGCGCTTATCCGGGACAGGGAAACACCATATATTTT. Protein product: CAWSAYPGQGNTIYF.

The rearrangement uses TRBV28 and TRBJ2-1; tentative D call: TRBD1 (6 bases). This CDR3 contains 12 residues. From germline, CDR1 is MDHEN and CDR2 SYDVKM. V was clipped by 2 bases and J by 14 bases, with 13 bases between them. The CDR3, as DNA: TGTGCCAGCAGTTTAGGACAGTCTTCGAAGTTCTTC. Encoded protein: CASSLGQSSKFF. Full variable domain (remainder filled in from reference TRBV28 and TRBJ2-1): DVKVTQSSRYLVKRTGEKVFLECVQDMDHENMFWYRQDPGLGLRLIYFSYDVKMKEKGDIPEGYSVSREKKERFSLILESASTNQTSMYLCASSLGQSSKFFGPGTRLTVL.

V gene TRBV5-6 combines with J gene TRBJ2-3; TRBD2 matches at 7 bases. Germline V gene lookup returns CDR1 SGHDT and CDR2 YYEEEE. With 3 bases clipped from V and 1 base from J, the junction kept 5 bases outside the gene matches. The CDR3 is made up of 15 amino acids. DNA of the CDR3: TGTGCCAGCAGCTGGGGGGGAGCGGGCACAGATACGCAGTATTTT. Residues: CASSWGGAGTDTQYF. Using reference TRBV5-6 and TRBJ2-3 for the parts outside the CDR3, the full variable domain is DAGVTQSPTHLIKTRGQQVTLRCSPKSGHDTVSWYQQALGQGPQFIFQYYEEEERQRGNFPDRFSGHQFPNYSSELNVNALLLGDSALYLCASSWGGAGTDTQYFGPGTRLTVL.

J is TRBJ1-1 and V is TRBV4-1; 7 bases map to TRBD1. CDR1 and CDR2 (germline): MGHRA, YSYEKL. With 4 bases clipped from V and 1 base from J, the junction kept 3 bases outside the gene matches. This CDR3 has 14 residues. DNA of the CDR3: TGCGCCAGCAGCCCGAGGGGGCCGAACACTGAAGCTTTCTTT. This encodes CASSPRGPNTEAFF.

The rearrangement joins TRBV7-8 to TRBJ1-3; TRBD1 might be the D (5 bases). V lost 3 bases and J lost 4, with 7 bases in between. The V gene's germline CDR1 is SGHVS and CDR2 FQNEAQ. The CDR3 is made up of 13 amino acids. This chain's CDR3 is CASSFGGGNTIYF. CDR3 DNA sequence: TGTGCCAGCAGCTTCGGGGGGGGAAACACCATATATTTT.

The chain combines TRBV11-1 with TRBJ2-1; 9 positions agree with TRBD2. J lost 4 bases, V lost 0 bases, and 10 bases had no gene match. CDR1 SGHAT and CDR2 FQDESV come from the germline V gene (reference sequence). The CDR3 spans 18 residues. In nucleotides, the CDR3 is TGTGCCAGCAGCTTAGCGCTTCCTAGCGGGGAGGGTTACAATGAGCAGTTCTTC. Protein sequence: CASSLALPSGEGYNEQFF.

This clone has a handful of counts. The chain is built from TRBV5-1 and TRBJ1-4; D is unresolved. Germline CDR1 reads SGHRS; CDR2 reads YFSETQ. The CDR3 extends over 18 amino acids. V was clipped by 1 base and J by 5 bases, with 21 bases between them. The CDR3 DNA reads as TGCGCCAGCAGCTTGACGGACTCATTCCGAGGCGCAAATGAAAAACTGTTTTTT. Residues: CASSLTDSFRGANEKLFF. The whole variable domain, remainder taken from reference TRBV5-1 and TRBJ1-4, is KAGVTQTPRYLIKTRGQQVTLSCSPISGHRSVSWYQQTPGQGLQFLFEYFSETQRNKGNFPGRFSGRQFSNSRSEMNVSTLELGDSALYLCASSLTDSFRGANEKLFFGSGTQLSVL.

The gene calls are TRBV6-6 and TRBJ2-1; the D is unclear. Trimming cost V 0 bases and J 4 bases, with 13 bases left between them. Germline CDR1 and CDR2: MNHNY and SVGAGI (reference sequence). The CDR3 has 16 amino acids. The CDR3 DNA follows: TGTGCCAGCAGTTACTCGCCCCAGACACTTTACAATGAGCAGTTCTTC. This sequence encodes CASSYSPQTLYNEQFF.

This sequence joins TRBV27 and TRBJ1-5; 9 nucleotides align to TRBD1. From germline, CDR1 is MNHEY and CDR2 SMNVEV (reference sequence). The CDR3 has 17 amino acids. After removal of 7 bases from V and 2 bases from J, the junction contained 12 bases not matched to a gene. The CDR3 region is CASTPLRWTGGNQPQHF. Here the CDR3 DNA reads TGTGCCAGCACCCCACTTAGATGGACAGGGGGCAATCAGCCCCAGCATTTT.

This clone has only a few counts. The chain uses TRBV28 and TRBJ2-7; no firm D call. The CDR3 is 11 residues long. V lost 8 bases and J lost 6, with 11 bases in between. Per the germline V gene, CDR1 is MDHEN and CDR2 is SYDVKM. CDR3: CASATNGEQYF. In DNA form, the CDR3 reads TGTGCCAGCGCCACGAACGGCGAGCAGTACTTC.

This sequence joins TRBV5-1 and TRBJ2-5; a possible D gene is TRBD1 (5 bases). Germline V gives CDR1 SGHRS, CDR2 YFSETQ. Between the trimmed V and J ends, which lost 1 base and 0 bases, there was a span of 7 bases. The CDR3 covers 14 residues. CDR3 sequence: CASSLRGNQETQYF. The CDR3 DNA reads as TGCGCCAGCAGCTTGAGGGGAAACCAAGAGACCCAGTACTTC.

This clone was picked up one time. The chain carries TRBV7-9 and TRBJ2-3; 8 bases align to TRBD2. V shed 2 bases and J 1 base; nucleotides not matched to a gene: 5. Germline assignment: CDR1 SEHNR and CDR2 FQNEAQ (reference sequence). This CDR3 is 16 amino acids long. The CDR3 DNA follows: TGTGCCAGCAGCTTAATACTAGCGGATGGCACAGATACGCAGTATTTT. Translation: CASSLILADGTDTQYF. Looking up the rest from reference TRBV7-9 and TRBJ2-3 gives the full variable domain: DTGVSQNPRHKITKRGQNVTFRCDPISEHNRLYWYRQTLGQGPEFLTYFQNEAQLEKSRLLSDRFSAERPKGSFSTLEIQRTEQGDSAMYLCASSLILADGTDTQYFGPGTRLTVL.

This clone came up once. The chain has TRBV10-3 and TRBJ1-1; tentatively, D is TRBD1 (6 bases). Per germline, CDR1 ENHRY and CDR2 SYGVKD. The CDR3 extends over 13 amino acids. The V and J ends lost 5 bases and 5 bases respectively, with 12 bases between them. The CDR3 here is CAISPYDRTEAFF. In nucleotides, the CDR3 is TGTGCCATCAGTCCATACGACAGGACTGAAGCTTTCTTT.

CDR3 DNA: TGTGCCACCAGCAGGGGTGAGGGGGCTAGCACAGATACGCAGTATTTT. Translation: CATSRGEGASTDTQYF. The V gene is TRBV15, the J gene TRBJ2-3; 7 bases fit TRBD1. The CDR3 is made up of 16 amino acids. Germline values: CDR1 LNHNV, CDR2 YYDKDF (reference sequence). Trimming cost V 3 bases and J 0 bases; bases outside gene matches: 6.

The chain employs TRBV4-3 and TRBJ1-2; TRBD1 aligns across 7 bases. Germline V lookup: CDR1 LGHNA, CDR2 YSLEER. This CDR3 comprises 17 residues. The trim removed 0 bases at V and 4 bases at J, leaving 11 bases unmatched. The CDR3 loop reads CASSQDHRGRVLYGYTF. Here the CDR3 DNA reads TGCGCCAGCAGCCAAGATCATAGGGGGCGCGTCCTCTATGGCTACACCTTC.

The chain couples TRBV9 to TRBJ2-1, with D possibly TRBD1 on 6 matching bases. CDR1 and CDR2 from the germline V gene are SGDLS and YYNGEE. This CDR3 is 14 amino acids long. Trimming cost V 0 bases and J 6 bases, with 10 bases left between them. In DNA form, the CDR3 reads TGTGCCAGCAGCGTAGGTCAGGGGTTCAATGAGCAGTTCTTC. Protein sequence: CASSVGQGFNEQFF.